The source of this T cell receptor (beta chain) is a study of blood T cells in healthy people across ages. Whole-study results and caveats: The lack of PBMC sorting stopped any conclusive naive versus antigen-experienced comparison. Roughly linear declines in TCR beta diversity per million T cells occurred with age.

The CDR3 has 14 residues. Germline V gene data show CDR1 as SGHAT and CDR2 as FQNNGV. Trimming at V came to 3 bases and at J to 7 bases, leaving 5 bases not matched to a gene. Next came a second PCR, run for about 7 to 12 cycles, which used a sample-barcoded 5' primer along with a J-beta primer mix. Each of the samples gave a minimum of 2.5 million paired-end reads that contained CDR3. TCRdb reanalysed the 5' RACE reads using MiXCR and keeps one entry per CDR3 protein. The sample lists 550,000 to 800,000 distinct CDR3 sequences, under 25% occurring once. A few counts support this clonotype. Its antigen remains unidentified.

The chain combines TRBV11-2 with TRBJ1-4; 7 bases map to TRBD1. The sequence was collected from a man between 65 and 85 years old in good health. Material for sequencing was blood. CDR3 coding DNA: TGTGCCAGCAGCTTCGGGACAGCCCTTGAAAAACTGTTTTTT. This translates into CASSFGTALEKLFF.